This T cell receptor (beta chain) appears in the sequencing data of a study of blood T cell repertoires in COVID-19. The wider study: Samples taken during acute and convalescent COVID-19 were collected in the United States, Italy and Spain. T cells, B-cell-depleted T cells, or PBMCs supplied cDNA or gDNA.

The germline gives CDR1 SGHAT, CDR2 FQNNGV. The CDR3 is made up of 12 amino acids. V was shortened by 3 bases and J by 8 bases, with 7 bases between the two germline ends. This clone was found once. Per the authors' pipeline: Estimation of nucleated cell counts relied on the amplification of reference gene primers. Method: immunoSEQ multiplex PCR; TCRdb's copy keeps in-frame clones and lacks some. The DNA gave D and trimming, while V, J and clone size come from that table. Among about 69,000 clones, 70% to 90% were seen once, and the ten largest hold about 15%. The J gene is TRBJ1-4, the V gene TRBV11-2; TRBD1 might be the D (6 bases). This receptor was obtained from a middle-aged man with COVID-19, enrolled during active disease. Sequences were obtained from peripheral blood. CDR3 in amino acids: CASSFTGEKLFF. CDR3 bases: TGTGCCAGCAGCTTTACAGGGGAAAAACTGTTTTTT.